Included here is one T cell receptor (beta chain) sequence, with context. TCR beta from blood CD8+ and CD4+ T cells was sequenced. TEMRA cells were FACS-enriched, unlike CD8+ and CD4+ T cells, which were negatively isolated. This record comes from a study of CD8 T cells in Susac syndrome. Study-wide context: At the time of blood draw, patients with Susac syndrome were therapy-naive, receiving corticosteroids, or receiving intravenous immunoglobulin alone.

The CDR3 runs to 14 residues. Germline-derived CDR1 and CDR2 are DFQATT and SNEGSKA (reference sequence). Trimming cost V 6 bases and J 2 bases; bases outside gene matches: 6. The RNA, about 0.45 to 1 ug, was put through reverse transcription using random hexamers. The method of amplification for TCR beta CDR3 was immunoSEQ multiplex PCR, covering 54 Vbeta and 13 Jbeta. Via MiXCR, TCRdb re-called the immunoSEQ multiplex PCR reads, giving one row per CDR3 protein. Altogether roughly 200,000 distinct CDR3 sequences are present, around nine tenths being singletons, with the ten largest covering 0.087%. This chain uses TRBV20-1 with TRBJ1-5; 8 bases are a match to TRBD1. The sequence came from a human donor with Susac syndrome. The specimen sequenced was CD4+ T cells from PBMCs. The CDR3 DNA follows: TGCAGTGCAAAGGAACAGGGGGGCAATCAGCCCCAGCATTTT. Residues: CSAKEQGGNQPQHF.